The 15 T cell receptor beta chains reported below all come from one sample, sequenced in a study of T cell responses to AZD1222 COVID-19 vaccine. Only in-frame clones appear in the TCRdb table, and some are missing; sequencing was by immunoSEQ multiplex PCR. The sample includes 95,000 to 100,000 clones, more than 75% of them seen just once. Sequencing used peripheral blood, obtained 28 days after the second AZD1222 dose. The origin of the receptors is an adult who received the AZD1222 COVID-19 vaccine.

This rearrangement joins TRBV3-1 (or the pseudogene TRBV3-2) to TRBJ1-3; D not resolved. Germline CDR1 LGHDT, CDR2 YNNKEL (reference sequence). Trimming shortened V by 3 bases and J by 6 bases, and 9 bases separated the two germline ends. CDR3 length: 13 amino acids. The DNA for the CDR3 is TGTGCCAGCAGCCAGGAGTTGGAAAACACCATATATTTT. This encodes CASSQELENTIYF.

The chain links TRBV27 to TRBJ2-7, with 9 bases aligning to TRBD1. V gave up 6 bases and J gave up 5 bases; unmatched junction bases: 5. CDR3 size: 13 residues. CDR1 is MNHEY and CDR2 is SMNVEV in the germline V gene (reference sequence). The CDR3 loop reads CASRGQGPNEQYF. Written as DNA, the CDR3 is TGTGCCAGCAGGGGACAGGGCCCGAACGAGCAGTACTTC.

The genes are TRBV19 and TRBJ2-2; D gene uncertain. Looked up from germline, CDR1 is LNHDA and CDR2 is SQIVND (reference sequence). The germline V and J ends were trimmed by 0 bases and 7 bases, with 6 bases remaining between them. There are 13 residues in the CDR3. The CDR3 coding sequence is TGTGCCAGTAGTATAGATCTATTCGGGGAGCTGTTTTTT. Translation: CASSIDLFGELFF.

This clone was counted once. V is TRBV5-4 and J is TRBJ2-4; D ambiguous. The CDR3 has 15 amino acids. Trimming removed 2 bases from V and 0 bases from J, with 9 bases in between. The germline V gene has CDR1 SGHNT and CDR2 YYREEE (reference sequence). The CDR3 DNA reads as TGTGCCAGCAGCTTTTTCGGGCTAGCCAAAAACATTCAGTACTTC. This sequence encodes CASSFFGLAKNIQYF.

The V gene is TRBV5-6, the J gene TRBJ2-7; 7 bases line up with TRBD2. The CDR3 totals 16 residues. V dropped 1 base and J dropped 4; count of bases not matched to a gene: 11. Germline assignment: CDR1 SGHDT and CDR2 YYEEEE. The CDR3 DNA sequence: TGTGCCAGCAGCTTGTCGGTAGCGGGTGGAGTGTACGAGCAGTACTTC. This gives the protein CASSLSVAGGVYEQYF.

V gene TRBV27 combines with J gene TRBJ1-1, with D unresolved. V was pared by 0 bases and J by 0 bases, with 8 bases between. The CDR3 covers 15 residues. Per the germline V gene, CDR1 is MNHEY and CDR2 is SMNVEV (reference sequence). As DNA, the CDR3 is TGTGCCAGCAGTTTATCTGTCGGAATGAACACTGAAGCTTTCTTT. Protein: CASSLSVGMNTEAFF.

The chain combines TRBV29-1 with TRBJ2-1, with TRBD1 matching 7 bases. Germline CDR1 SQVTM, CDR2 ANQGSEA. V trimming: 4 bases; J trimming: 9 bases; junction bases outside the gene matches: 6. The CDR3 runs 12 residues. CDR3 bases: TGCAGCGTTGCTAGGGGGCTCGGTGAGCAGTTCTTC. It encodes CSVARGLGEQFF.

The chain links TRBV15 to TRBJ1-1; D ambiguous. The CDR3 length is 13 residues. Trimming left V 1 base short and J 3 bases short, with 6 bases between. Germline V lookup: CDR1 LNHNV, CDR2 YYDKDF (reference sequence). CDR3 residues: CATSRAPDTEAFF. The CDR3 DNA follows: TGTGCCACCAGCAGAGCCCCGGACACTGAAGCTTTCTTT.

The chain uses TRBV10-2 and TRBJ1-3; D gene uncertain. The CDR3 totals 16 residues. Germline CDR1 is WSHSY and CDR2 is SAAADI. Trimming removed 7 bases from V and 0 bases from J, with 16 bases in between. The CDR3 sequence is CASNPRQSLSGNTIYF. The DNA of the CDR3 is TGCGCCAGCAACCCGAGGCAGTCCCTCTCTGGAAACACCATATATTTT.

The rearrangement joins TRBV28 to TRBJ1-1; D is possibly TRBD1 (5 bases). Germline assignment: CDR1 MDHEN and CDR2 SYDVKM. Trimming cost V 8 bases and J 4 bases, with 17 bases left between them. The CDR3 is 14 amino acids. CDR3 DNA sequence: TGTGCCAGCCCAAGGCCCGGCGGGGGCACTGAAGCTTTCTTT. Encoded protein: CASPRPGGGTEAFF.

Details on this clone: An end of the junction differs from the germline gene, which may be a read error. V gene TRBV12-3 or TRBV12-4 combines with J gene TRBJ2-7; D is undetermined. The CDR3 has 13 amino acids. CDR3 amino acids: CASSLVVSHEQYF. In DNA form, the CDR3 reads TGTGCCAGCAGTCTAGTTGTCTCCCACGAGCAGTACTTC.

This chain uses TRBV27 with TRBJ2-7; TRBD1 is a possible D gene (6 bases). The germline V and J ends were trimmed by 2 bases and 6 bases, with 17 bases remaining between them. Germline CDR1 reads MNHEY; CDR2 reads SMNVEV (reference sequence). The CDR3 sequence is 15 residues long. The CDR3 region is CASSLQSQGMGEQYF. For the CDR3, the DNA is TGTGCCAGCAGTTTACAGTCACAGGGCATGGGCGAGCAGTACTTC.

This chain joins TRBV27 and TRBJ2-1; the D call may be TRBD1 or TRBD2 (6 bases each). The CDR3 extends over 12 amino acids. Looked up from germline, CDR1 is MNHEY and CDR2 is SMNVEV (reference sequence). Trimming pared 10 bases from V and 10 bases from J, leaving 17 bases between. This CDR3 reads CATTDYQGEQFF. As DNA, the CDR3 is TGTGCCACCACGGACTACCAGGGGGAGCAGTTCTTC.

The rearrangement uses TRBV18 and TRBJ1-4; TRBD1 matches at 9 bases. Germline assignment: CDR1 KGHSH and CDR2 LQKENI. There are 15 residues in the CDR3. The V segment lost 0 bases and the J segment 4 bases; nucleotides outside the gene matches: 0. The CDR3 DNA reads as TGTGCCAGCTCACCACCGGGACAGGGTAATGAAAAACTGTTTTTT. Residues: CASSPPGQGNEKLFF.

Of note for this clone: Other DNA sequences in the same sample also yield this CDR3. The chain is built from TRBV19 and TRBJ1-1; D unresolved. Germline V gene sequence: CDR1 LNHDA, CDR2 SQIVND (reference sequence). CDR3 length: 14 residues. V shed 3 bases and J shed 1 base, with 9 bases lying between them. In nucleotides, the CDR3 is TGTGCCAGTAGTATTGGCGGGTCGAACACTGAAGCTTTCTTT. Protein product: CASSIGGSNTEAFF.